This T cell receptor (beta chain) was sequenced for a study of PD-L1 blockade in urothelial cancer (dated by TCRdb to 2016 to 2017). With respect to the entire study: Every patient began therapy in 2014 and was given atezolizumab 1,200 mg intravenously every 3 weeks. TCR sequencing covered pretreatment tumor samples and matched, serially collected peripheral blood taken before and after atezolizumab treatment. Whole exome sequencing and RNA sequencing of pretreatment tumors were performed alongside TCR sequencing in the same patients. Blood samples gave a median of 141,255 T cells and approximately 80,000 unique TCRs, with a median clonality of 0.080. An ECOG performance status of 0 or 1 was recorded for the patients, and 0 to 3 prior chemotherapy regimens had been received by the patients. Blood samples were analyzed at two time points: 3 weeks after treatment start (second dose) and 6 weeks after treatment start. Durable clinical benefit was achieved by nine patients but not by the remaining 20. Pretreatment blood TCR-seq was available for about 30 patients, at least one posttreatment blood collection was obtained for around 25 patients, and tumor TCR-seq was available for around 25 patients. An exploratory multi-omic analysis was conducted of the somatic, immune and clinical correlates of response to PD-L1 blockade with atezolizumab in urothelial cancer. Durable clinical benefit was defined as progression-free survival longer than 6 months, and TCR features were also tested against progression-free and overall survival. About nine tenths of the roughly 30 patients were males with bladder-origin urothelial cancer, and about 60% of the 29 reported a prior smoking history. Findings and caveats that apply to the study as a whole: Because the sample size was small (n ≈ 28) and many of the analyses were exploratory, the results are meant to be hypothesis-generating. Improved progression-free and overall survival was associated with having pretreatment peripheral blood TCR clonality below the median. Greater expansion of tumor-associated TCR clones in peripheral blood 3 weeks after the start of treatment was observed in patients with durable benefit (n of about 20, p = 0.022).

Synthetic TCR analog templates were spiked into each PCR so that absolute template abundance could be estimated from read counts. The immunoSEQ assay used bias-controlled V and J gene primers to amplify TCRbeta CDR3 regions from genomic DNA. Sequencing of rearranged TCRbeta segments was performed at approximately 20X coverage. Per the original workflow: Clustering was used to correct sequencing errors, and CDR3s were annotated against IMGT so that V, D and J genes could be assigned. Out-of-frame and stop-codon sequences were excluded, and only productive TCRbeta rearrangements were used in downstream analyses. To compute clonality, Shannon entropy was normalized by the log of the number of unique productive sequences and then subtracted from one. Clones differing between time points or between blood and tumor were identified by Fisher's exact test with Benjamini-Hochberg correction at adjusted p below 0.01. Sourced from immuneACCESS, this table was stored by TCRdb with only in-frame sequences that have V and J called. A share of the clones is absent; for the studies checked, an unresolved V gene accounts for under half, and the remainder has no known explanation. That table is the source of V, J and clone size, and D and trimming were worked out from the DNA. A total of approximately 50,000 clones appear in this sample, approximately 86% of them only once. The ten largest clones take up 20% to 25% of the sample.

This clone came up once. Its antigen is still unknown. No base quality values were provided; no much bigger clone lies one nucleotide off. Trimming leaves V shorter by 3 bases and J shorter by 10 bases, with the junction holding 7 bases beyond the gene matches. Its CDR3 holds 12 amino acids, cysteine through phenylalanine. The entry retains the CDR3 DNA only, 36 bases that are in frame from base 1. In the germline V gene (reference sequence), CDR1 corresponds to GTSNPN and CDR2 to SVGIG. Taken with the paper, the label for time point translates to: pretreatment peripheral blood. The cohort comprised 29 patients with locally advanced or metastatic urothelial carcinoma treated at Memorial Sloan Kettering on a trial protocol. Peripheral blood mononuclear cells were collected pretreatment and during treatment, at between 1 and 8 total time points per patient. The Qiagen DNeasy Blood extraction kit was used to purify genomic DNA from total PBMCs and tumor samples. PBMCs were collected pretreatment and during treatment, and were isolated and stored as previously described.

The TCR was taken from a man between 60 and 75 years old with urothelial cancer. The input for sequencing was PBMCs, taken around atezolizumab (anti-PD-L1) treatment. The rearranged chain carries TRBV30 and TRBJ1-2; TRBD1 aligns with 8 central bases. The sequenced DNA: TGTGCCTGGAGAAAGGACAGGGAGGACTACACCTTC. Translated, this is CAWRKDREDYTF.